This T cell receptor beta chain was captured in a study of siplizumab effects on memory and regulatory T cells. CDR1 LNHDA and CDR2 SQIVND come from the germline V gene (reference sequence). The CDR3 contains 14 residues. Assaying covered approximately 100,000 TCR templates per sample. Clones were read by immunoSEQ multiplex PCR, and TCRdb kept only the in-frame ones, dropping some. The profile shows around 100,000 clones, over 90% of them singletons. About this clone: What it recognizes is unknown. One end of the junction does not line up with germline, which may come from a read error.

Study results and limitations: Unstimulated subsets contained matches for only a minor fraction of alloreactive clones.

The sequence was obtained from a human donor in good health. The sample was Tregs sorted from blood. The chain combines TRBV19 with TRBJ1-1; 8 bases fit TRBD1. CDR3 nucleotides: TGTGCCAGTAATATAACAGGGGGAGGCACTGAAGCTTTCTTT. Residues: CASNITGGGTEAFF.